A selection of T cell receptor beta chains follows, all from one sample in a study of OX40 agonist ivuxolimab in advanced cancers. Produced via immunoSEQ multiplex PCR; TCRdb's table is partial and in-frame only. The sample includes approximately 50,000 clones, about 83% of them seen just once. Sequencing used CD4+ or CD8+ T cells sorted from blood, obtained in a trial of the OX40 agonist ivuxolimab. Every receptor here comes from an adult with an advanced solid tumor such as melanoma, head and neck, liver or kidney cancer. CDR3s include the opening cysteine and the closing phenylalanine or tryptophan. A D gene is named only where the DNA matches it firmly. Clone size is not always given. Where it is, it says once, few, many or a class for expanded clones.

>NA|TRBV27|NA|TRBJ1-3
TGTGCCAGCAGTTTATCGTTGGCAGGGGGAAACACCATATATTTT
CASSLSLAGGNTIYF
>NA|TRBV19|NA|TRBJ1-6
TGTGCCAGTAGTATCTCGGGGGGGGGTTCACCCCTCCACTTT
CASSISGGGSPLHF
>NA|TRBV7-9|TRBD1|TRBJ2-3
TGTGCCAGCAGCCCACGGACAGGGGGGACAGATACGCAGTATTTT
CASSPRTGGTDTQYF
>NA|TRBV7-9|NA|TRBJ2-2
TGTGCCAGCAGCTTAGCGGCGCGCAGCTACACCGGGGAGCTGTTTTTT
CASSLAARSYTGELFF
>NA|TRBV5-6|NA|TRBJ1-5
TGTGCCAGCAGCTTTGGGGGTGACAGAAATCAGCCCCAGCATTTT
CASSFGGDRNQPQHF
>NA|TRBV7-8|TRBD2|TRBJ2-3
TGTGCCAGCAGCTTATCGAGACTAGCGGGAGATACGCAGTATTTT
CASSLSRLAGDTQYF
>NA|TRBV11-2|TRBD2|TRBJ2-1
TGTGCCAGCAGCTCCCGGGTAGCGGGAGGAAAGAATGAGCAGTTCTTC
CASSSRVAGGKNEQFF
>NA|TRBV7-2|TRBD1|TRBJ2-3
TGTGCCAGCAGCCTACACGTGACAGGGACAGATACGCAGTATTTT
CASSLHVTGTDTQYF
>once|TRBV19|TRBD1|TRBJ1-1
TGTGCCAGTAGTCGGGGGACAGGGGTTACGAACACTGAAGCTTTCTTT
CASSRGTGVTNTEAFF
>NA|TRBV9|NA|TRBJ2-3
TGTGCCAGCAGCGTCGGGACGGCCCAGGGTACGCAGTATTTT
CASSVGTAQGTQYF
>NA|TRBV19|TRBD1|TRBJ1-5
TGTGCCAGTAGTATCGGGCAGGGGGACCATCAGCCCCAGCATTTT
CASSIGQGDHQPQHF
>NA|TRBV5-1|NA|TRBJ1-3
TGCGCCAGCAGCACTCAGGGAATCTCTGGAAACACCATATATTTT
CASSTQGISGNTIYF
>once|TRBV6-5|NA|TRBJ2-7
TGTGCCAGCAGTCCACGGGACGCGAGCTCCTACGAGCAGTACTTC
CASSPRDASSYEQYF
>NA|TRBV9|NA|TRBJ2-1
TGTGCCAGCCCCGTTTTCCTAGCGTCCTACAATGAGCAGTTCTTC
CASPVFLASYNEQFF
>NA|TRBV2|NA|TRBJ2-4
TGTGCCAGCAGTGTGCGGCAGACCAGCCCGAAAAACATTCAGTACTTC
CASSVRQTSPKNIQYF
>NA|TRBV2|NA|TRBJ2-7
TGTGCCAGCAGTTACCGGGAGATCGGCCGGTACGAGCAGTACTTC
CASSYREIGRYEQYF
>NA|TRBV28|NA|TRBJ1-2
TGTGCCACCCTAGGGGGGGCCGGCTATGGCTACACCTTC
CATLGGAGYGYTF
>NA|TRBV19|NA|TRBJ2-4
TGTGCCAGTAGTAAGGGGGGGAGTCTAGCCAAAAACATTCAGTACTTC
CASSKGGSLAKNIQYF
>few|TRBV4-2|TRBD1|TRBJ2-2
TGTGCCAGCAGCCAAGTCCCGGGACAGGGGGCCACCGGGGAGCTGTTTTTT
CASSQVPGQGATGELFF
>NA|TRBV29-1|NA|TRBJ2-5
TGCAGCGTGGATCCTGGGGGGGAGACCCAGTACTTC
CSVDPGGETQYF
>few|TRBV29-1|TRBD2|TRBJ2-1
TGCAGCGCCCACCTCAACGGGAGGAATGAGCAGTTCTTC
CSAHLNGRNEQFF
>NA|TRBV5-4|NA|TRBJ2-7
TGTGCCAGCAGCCCGGGACACCATAACTACGAGCAGTACTTC
CASSPGHHNYEQYF
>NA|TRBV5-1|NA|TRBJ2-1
TGCGCCAGCAGCTTGGCCTGGCAGGGTTGGCATGAGCAGTTCTTC
CASSLAWQGWHEQFF
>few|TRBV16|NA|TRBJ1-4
TGTGCCAGCAGCCAAACCGGAAACCCAAATGAAAAACTGTTTTTT
CASSQTGNPNEKLFF
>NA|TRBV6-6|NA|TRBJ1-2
TGTGCCAGCAGTTCTCCCGACGGAGGGCACTATGGCTACACCTTC
CASSSPDGGHYGYTF
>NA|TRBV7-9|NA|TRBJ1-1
TGTGCCAGCAGCTTAACGACGGTGAACACTGAAGCTTTCTTT
CASSLTTVNTEAFF
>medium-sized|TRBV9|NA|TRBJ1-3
TGTGCCAGCAGCCTCGACGCCGGAAACACCATATATTTT
CASSLDAGNTIYF
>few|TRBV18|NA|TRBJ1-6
TGTGCCAGCTCATACGGTACTAACAATTCACCCCTCCACTTT
CASSYGTNNSPLHF
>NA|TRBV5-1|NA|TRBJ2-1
TGCGCCAGCAGCTTCCCGAGGGTACGGGAGCAGTTCTTC
CASSFPRVREQFF
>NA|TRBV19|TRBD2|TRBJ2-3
TGTGCCAGTAGTATAGCCGGACTAGCGGGAGGGCCAGATACGCAGTATTTT
CASSIAGLAGGPDTQYF
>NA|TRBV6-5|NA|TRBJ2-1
TGTGCCAGCAGTTCCACTTCCAATGAGCAGTTCTTC
CASSSTSNEQFF
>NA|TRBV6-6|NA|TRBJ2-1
TGTGCCAGCAGTCTCCGGGGAGACTACAATGAGCAGTTCTTC
CASSLRGDYNEQFF
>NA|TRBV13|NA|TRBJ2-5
TGTGCCAGCAGCGAAAGAAAAGAGACCCAGTACTTC
CASSERKETQYF
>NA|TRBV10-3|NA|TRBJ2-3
TGTGCCATCAGGACCGGAGATACGCAGTATTTT
CAIRTGDTQYF
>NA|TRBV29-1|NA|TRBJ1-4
TGCAGCGCAGGGACGGGGAATAATGAAAAACTGTTTTTT
CSAGTGNNEKLFF